This entry lists 9 T cell receptor beta chains sequenced from one sample in a study of cytomegalovirus exposure and HLA in healthy donors. Both 60 Vbeta primers and 13 Jbeta primers went into the PCR. The method was immunoSEQ multiplex PCR; TCRdb's version includes in-frame clones alone and lacks a portion of them. The table includes fewer than 140,000 clones, more than 65% detected once. Sequenced material: PBMCs. These receptors all stem from a woman in her forties or fifties in good health and CMV-seropositive.

This chain connects TRBV19 to TRBJ1-1; 10 bases are a match to TRBD1. From germline, CDR1 is LNHDA and CDR2 SQIVND (reference sequence). The trim removed 6 bases at V and 0 bases at J, leaving 10 bases unmatched. The length of the CDR3 is 17 residues. CDR3 DNA: TGTGCCAGTAGCACACCGGGACAGGGGCGGTTGAACACTGAAGCTTTCTTT. Amino acid sequence: CASSTPGQGRLNTEAFF.

This chain connects TRBV11-2 to TRBJ2-3; 7 bases agree with TRBD2. CDR3 size: 16 residues. Losses at the gene ends were 5 bases for V and 8 bases for J; bases not matched to a gene: 16. Germline V CDR1 and CDR2: SGHAT, FQNNGV. This CDR3 reads CASSGHPSGERGTQYF. CDR3 bases: TGTGCCAGCAGCGGTCATCCTAGCGGAGAGCGGGGTACGCAGTATTTT.

The chain employs TRBV9 and TRBJ1-2, with 9 bases lining up with TRBD1. V trimming: 4 bases; J trimming: 7 bases; junction bases outside the gene matches: 11. This CDR3 spans 15 amino acids. Germline V gene data show CDR1 as SGDLS and CDR2 as YYNGEE. The CDR3 sequence is CASSFSLGQGAGYTF. CDR3 sequence (DNA): TGTGCCAGCAGCTTCTCCCTGGGACAGGGTGCTGGCTACACCTTC.

A single count supports this clone. The chain uses TRBV6-5 and TRBJ1-2; possibly TRBD1 for D (6 bases). V shed 7 bases and J shed 2 bases, with 17 bases lying between them. The germline V gene has CDR1 MNHEY and CDR2 SVGAGI. CDR3 size: 15 residues. The CDR3 DNA reads as TGTGCCAGCACTCGACAAGGACAGCAGAACTATGGCTACACCTTC. This codes for CASTRQGQQNYGYTF.

The gene calls are TRBV5-1 and TRBJ1-2; D is ambiguous. Germline V lookup: CDR1 SGHRS, CDR2 YFSETQ. The V end lost 0 bases, the J end lost 2 bases, and 11 bases lay between the germline ends. The CDR3 is 15 residues long. CDR3 sequence: CASSLGTATNYGYTF. The CDR3 DNA reads as TGCGCCAGCAGCTTGGGTACAGCTACCAACTATGGCTACACCTTC.

V and J are TRBV29-1 and TRBJ2-7, with D possibly being TRBD2 (6 bases). There are 11 residues in the CDR3. Trimming pared 6 bases from V and 7 bases from J, leaving 13 bases between. Germline CDR1 is SQVTM and CDR2 is ANQGSEA. As DNA, the CDR3 is TGCAGCGTCCAGGGAGGCTGGGAGCAGTACTTC. Translating it yields CSVQGGWEQYF.

This clone was seen more than once but under ten times. The chain combines TRBV7-9 with TRBJ2-3, with 11 bases matching TRBD2. J lost 1 base, V lost 2 bases, and 8 bases had no gene match. CDR1 SEHNR and CDR2 FQNEAQ come from the germline V gene (reference sequence). CDR3 length: 18 amino acids. The CDR3 DNA reads TGTGCCAGCAGCTTACCCCCGGGACTAGCGGCCGGCACAGATACGCAGTATTTT. Translated, it gives CASSLPPGLAAGTDTQYF.

CDR3 coding DNA: TGTGCCAGCAGCCAAGGTCTCAGCTCCTATAATTCACCCCTCCACTTT. As protein: CASSQGLSSYNSPLHF. This rearrangement joins TRBV4-2 to TRBJ1-6; D remains unclear. This CDR3 contains 16 residues. Germline CDR1 and CDR2: LGHNA and YNFKEQ. The V and J ends lost 1 base and 0 bases respectively, with 7 bases between them.

The rearrangement links TRBV27 to TRBJ1-2; 7 bases fit TRBD1. V gave up 4 bases and J gave up 4 bases; unmatched junction bases: 9. From germline, CDR1 is MNHEY and CDR2 SMNVEV (reference sequence). The CDR3 spans 15 residues. The CDR3 DNA reads TGTGCCAGCAGTTCCGCTCGACAGGGAGGCTATGGCTACACCTTC. This sequence encodes CASSSARQGGYGYTF.